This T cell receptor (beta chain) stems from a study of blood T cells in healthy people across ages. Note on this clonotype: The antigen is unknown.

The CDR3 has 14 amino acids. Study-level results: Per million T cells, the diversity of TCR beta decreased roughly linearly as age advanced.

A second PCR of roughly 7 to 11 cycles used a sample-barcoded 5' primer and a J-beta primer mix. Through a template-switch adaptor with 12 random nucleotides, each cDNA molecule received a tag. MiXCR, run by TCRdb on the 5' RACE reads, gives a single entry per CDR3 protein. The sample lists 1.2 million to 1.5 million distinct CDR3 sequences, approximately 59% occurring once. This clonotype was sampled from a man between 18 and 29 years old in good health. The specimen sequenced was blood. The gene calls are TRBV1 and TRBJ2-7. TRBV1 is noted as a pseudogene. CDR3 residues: CTSSQEQSYYEQYF. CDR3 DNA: TGCACCAGCAGCCAAGAGCAGTCCTACTACGAGCAGTACTTC.